This T cell receptor beta chain was sequenced in a study of blood T cell repertoires in COVID-19. Across the whole study: From T cells, B-cell-depleted T cells, or PBMCs came the material, which was cDNA or gDNA.

TCRdb keeps only in-frame clones here, not all; method: immunoSEQ multiplex PCR. The sample lists about 180,000 clones, over 75% occurring once. V lost 7 bases to trimming and J lost 8 bases, with 11 bases between them. The CDR3 has 12 amino acids. The germline CDR1 and CDR2 sequences are KGHDR and SFDVKD. This clone was seen just once. Input material: PBMCs or T cells enriched from blood (not recorded which). The sequence derives from a woman in her fifties or sixties who had recovered from COVID-19. The chain uses TRBV24-1 and TRBJ2-1; possible D gene TRBD1, 5 bases. This CDR3 is CATRTVNDEQFF. The CDR3 coding sequence is TGTGCCACCAGGACAGTCAACGATGAGCAGTTCTTC.